A single sample is the source of the 28 T cell receptor beta chains below, sequenced in a study of blood T cell repertoires in COVID-19. The method was immunoSEQ multiplex PCR; TCRdb's version includes in-frame clones alone and lacks a portion of them. The data hold roughly 41,000 clones, with more than 75% observed a single time. Sequencing input: peripheral blood. The origin of the receptors is a human donor in a cohort sampled during active COVID-19.

The chain recombines TRBV7-2 with TRBJ2-2, with D hard to call. Looked up from germline, CDR1 is SGHTA and CDR2 is FQGNSA. V dropped 5 bases and J dropped 7 bases, with 17 bases sitting between them. This CDR3 is 15 amino acids long. Here the CDR3 reads CASSAASGGGGELFF. DNA for the CDR3: TGTGCCAGCAGCGCCGCCAGTGGTGGTGGCGGGGAGCTGTTTTTT. The full variable domain, with the rest looked up from reference TRBV7-2 and TRBJ2-2, is GAGVSQSPSNKVTEKGKDVELRCDPISGHTALYWYRQSLGQGLEFLIYFQGNSAPDKSGLPSDRFSAERTGGSVSTLTIQRTQQEDSAVYLCASSAASGGGGELFFGEGSRLTVL.

V and J are TRBV4-1 and TRBJ2-2; 13 nucleotides agree with TRBD2. J lost 5 bases, V lost 4 bases, and 7 bases had no gene match. The CDR3 spans 17 residues. CDR1 is MGHRA and CDR2 is YSYEKL in the germline V gene. The CDR3: CASSPLWTSGGTGELFF. Written as DNA, the CDR3 is TGCGCCAGCAGCCCCCTCTGGACTAGCGGGGGAACCGGGGAGCTGTTTTTT.

The chain employs TRBV11-1 and TRBJ2-3; 7 nucleotides match TRBD2. The CDR3 has 14 amino acids. Germline CDR1 SGHAT, CDR2 FQDESV (reference sequence). The ends lost 3 bases at V and 5 bases at J; junction bases unmatched: 5. The CDR3 region is CASSFGRSEDTQYF. As DNA, the CDR3 is TGTGCCAGCAGCTTCGGGAGGTCAGAAGATACGCAGTATTTT.

The CDR3 DNA sequence: TGTGCCAGCAGTTTTGCGACTAGCGGGAGTAATGAGCAGTTCTTC. Translating gives CASSFATSGSNEQFF. The chain couples TRBV27 to TRBJ2-1; 12 nucleotides line up with TRBD2. The junction had 4 bases not matched to a gene; V was cut back by 3 bases and J by 7 bases. The germline CDR1 and CDR2 sequences are MNHEY and SMNVEV (reference sequence). The CDR3 has 15 amino acids.

The chain links TRBV3-1 (or the pseudogene TRBV3-2) to TRBJ1-2, with TRBD1 matching 7 bases. This CDR3 spans 15 amino acids. Germline CDR1 LGHDT, CDR2 YNNKEL (reference sequence). V lost 4 bases to trimming and J lost 5 bases; unmatched junction nucleotides: 10. As DNA, the CDR3 is TGTGCCAGCAGCCCGTTCCTGGGACAGTATTATGGCTACACCTTC. Translated: CASSPFLGQYYGYTF.

The rearrangement links TRBV27 to TRBJ2-7, with 7 nucleotides matching TRBD1. J was trimmed by 6 bases and V by 5 bases; bases with no gene match: 10. The CDR3 extends over 14 amino acids. The germline CDR1 and CDR2 sequences are MNHEY and SMNVEV (reference sequence). CDR3 residues: CASSPQWTGAEQYF. The DNA of the CDR3 is TGTGCCAGCAGTCCCCAGTGGACAGGTGCCGAGCAGTACTTC.

The V gene is TRBV30, the J gene TRBJ2-7; 8 bases map to TRBD1. This CDR3 is 14 amino acids long. V was pared by 5 bases and J by 7 bases, with 13 bases of the junction left unmatched. Per the germline V gene, CDR1 is GTSNPN and CDR2 is SVGIG (reference sequence). CDR3 amino acids: CAWSAGTGFWEQYF. The CDR3 DNA reads TGTGCCTGGTCCGCCGGGACAGGCTTTTGGGAGCAGTACTTC. The variable domain in full, completed from reference TRBV30 and TRBJ2-7, reads SQTIHQWPATLVQPVGSPLSLECTVEGTSNPNLYWYRQAAGRGLQLLFYSVGIGQISSEVPQNLSASRPQDRQFILSSKKLLLSDSGFYLCAWSAGTGFWEQYFGPGTRLTVT.

This clone occurred once. The chain joins TRBV7-7 to TRBJ2-7; 7 bases fit TRBD2. The CDR3 spans 15 residues. CDR1 and CDR2 (germline): SSHAT, FNYEAQ (reference sequence). With V trimmed by 2 bases and J by 4 bases, 8 bases remained unmatched. This chain's CDR3 is CASSLSAGALYEQYF. For the CDR3, the DNA is TGTGCCAGCAGCTTATCTGCGGGAGCTTTGTACGAGCAGTACTTC. The variable domain in full, with the rest retrieved from reference TRBV7-7 and TRBJ2-7, is GAGVSQSPRYKVTKRGQDVTLRCDPISSHATLYWYQQALGQGPEFLTYFNYEAQPDKSGLPSDRFSAERPEGSISTLTIQRTEQRDSAMYRCASSLSAGALYEQYFGPGTRLTVT.

The gene calls are TRBV5-6 and TRBJ1-6; 11 bases align to TRBD1. Germline V CDR1 and CDR2: SGHDT, YYEEEE. V gave up 4 bases and J gave up 7 bases; unmatched junction bases: 13. This CDR3 region has 18 residues. The CDR3 region has the DNA TGTGCCAGCAGCGTTCGGACAGGGGGCTCGCTGAGGAATTCACCCCTCCACTTT. Its translation is CASSVRTGGSLRNSPLHF.

The V and J genes are TRBV2 and TRBJ1-5; perhaps TRBD1 as D (6 bases). V lost 7 bases and J lost 10, with 14 bases in between. This CDR3 has 12 amino acids. The germline V gene encodes CDR1 SNHLY and CDR2 FYNNEI. The CDR3 nucleotides read TGTGCCAGCACCCTATGGGACAAACCCCAGCATTTT. Translation gives CASTLWDKPQHF.

The genes are TRBV29-1 and TRBJ2-2; TRBD2 matches at 9 bases. The CDR3 has 14 residues. Trimming at V came to 2 bases and at J to 5 bases, leaving 3 bases not matched to a gene. Germline V gene lookup returns CDR1 SQVTM and CDR2 ANQGSEA. In DNA, the CDR3 is TGCAGCGTTGAACTGGCGGGAGGGACCGGGGAGCTGTTTTTT. Translated, it gives CSVELAGGTGELFF.

The chain has TRBV10-3 and TRBJ1-1; no reliable D call. Per the germline V gene, CDR1 is ENHRY and CDR2 is SYGVKD. CDR3 length: 12 residues. Trimming pared 4 bases from V and 3 bases from J, leaving 6 bases between. The CDR3 sequence: CAISVRDTEAFF. In DNA, the CDR3 is TGTGCCATCAGTGTGAGGGACACTGAAGCTTTCTTT.

The chain combines TRBV9 with TRBJ1-4; possible D gene TRBD1, 6 bases. The CDR3 is 13 residues long. CDR1 is SGDLS and CDR2 is YYNGEE in the germline V gene. V was shortened by 2 bases and J by 4 bases, with 6 bases between the two germline ends. The CDR3 region is CASSVGHNEKLFF. In nucleotides, the CDR3 is TGTGCCAGCAGCGTGGGACATAATGAAAAACTGTTTTTT.

The chain couples TRBV7-9 to TRBJ2-2; a weak D match, TRBD1 (5 bases). Trimming shortened V by 4 bases and J by 7 bases, and 13 bases separated the two germline ends. Germline V CDR1 and CDR2: SEHNR, FQNEAQ (reference sequence). The CDR3 runs to 14 residues. CDR3 in DNA: TGTGCCAGCAGCTCCCCAGGGTCTCTCGGGGAGCTGTTTTTT. It specifies CASSSPGSLGELFF.

The rearrangement joins TRBV28 to TRBJ1-2, with D tentatively TRBD1 (5 bases). The CDR3 length is 14 residues. Per the germline V gene, CDR1 is MDHEN and CDR2 is SYDVKM. The germline V and J ends were trimmed by 4 bases and 4 bases, with 13 bases remaining between them. The CDR3 DNA reads as TGTGCCAGCAGTTGGGGGGGTTCAGGCTATGGCTACACCTTC. Translation: CASSWGGSGYGYTF.

This chain connects TRBV2 to TRBJ1-6; 9 bases match TRBD1. Germline CDR1 reads SNHLY; CDR2 reads FYNNEI. The CDR3 totals 15 residues. V lost 6 bases and J lost 9; bases outside the gene matches: 9. The CDR3 loop reads CASRGQGDNGSPLHF. CDR3 coding DNA: TGTGCCAGCAGGGGACAGGGAGACAATGGTTCACCCCTCCACTTT. The full variable domain, its missing parts supplied by reference TRBV2 and TRBJ1-6, is EPEVTQTPSHQVTQMGQEVILRCVPISNHLYFYWYRQILGQKVEFLVSFYNNEISEKSEIFDDQFSVERPDGSNFTLKIRSTKLEDSAMYFCASRGQGDNGSPLHFGNGTRLTVT.

The V gene is TRBV9, the J gene TRBJ2-1, with D perhaps matching TRBD1 (6 bases). V shed 6 bases and J shed 3 bases, with 7 bases lying between them. Per the germline V gene, CDR1 is SGDLS and CDR2 is YYNGEE. This CDR3 is built from 12 residues. CDR3 DNA sequence: TGTGCCAGCACGACAGGCTACAATGAGCAGTTCTTC. Amino acids: CASTTGYNEQFF.

The chain links TRBV9 to TRBJ2-1; D call uncertain. Per germline, CDR1 SGDLS and CDR2 YYNGEE. Trimming stripped 3 bases from V and 6 bases from J, with 10 bases between. This CDR3 contains 13 residues. CDR3 DNA sequence: TGTGCCAGCAGCGCGCCCCCCGGCAATGAGCAGTTCTTC. Its translation is CASSAPPGNEQFF.

The rearrangement joins TRBV7-2 to TRBJ2-3; D perhaps matches TRBD2 (5 bases). The ends were cut back, 4 bases at V and 3 bases at J, with 8 bases in the middle. Germline CDR1 reads SGHTA; CDR2 reads FQGNSA. The CDR3 sequence is 13 residues long. The CDR3 bases are TGTGCCAGCAGCTGGAGCGGAACAGATACGCAGTATTTT. The encoded protein is CASSWSGTDTQYF. The full variable domain, its missing parts supplied by reference TRBV7-2 and TRBJ2-3, is GAGVSQSPSNKVTEKGKDVELRCDPISGHTALYWYRQSLGQGLEFLIYFQGNSAPDKSGLPSDRFSAERTGGSVSTLTIQRTQQEDSAVYLCASSWSGTDTQYFGPGTRLTVL.

The genes are TRBV9 and TRBJ2-1, with D maybe TRBD2 (6 bases). The V gene lost 4 bases and the J gene lost 10 bases, with 21 bases spanning the gap. This CDR3 comprises 15 residues. Germline-derived CDR1 and CDR2 are SGDLS and YYNGEE. CDR3 residues: CASSTPGTPLNEQFF. CDR3 DNA sequence: TGTGCCAGCAGCACCCCCGGGACTCCCTTGAACGAGCAGTTCTTC.

V and J are TRBV7-9 and TRBJ2-3, with 7 nucleotides matching TRBD1. This CDR3 comprises 16 residues. Per germline, CDR1 SEHNR and CDR2 FQNEAQ (reference sequence). J was trimmed by 8 bases and V by 5 bases; bases with no gene match: 16. The CDR3 reads CASSPKTGPLVLTQYF. CDR3 DNA: TGTGCCAGCAGCCCTAAGACAGGGCCCTTAGTTCTTACGCAGTATTTT.

This chain joins TRBV4-1 and TRBJ1-6; D is uncertain. The germline V gene encodes CDR1 MGHRA and CDR2 YSYEKL. V was cut by 1 base and J by 3 bases, with 4 bases left in between. CDR3 length: 14 residues. The CDR3 DNA sequence: TGCGCCAGCAGCCAAGCCCTCTATAATTCACCCCTCCACTTT. Translating gives CASSQALYNSPLHF.

The V call is TRBV7-6, the J call TRBJ2-1, with 7 bases fitting TRBD2. Germline loops: CDR1 SGHVS, CDR2 FNYEAQ. The CDR3 runs 14 residues. V dropped 4 bases and J dropped 9; count of bases not matched to a gene: 9. CDR3 loop: CASSSSGRGGEQFF. In DNA, the CDR3 is TGTGCCAGCAGCTCCTCAGGGAGGGGAGGTGAGCAGTTCTTC.

The V and J genes are TRBV11-2 and TRBJ2-3; the match to TRBD2 covers 12 bases. Looked up from germline, CDR1 is SGHAT and CDR2 is FQNNGV. V lost 5 bases and J lost 2; bases outside the gene matches: 5. CDR3 length: 16 residues. The CDR3 spells CASSHLAGGLTDTQYF. The CDR3 bases are TGTGCCAGCAGCCACCTAGCGGGAGGGCTCACAGATACGCAGTATTTT.

The J gene is TRBJ1-4, the V gene TRBV5-8; 9 positions match TRBD1. Germline V gene lookup returns CDR1 SGHTS and CDR2 YDEGEE. The CDR3 runs 16 residues. Germline trimming cut 3 bases from V and 1 base from J; bases unmatched to any gene: 4. CDR3 in amino acids: CASSYEGQGTNEKLFF. CDR3 DNA: TGTGCCAGCAGCTACGAGGGACAGGGAACTAATGAAAAACTGTTTTTT.

The chain couples TRBV6-5 to TRBJ1-3; D is possibly TRBD1 (5 bases). Germline V CDR1 and CDR2: MNHEY, SVGAGI. This CDR3 spans 15 amino acids. The V end was cut by 6 bases, the J end by 0 bases, with 12 bases between. CDR3 nucleotides: TGTGCCAGCAGCCCGGACGGGGGCTCTGGAAACACCATATATTTT. This encodes CASSPDGGSGNTIYF.

A few counts support this clone. The rearrangement joins TRBV30 to TRBJ1-5, with D perhaps TRBD1 (6 bases). CDR1 and CDR2 (germline): GTSNPN, SVGIG (reference sequence). This CDR3 is 14 amino acids long. Trimming took 2 bases from V and 2 from J, leaving 10 bases between them. The CDR3 region is CAWSKGGGNQPQHF. For the CDR3, the DNA is TGTGCCTGGAGTAAAGGGGGTGGCAATCAGCCCCAGCATTTT.

The CDR3 nucleotides are TGTGCCAGCAGCCGCCAAGGGGGGACAGGGAGTAATGAAAAACTGTTTTTT. It specifies CASSRQGGTGSNEKLFF. The chain uses TRBV7-2 and TRBJ1-4; 9 positions match TRBD1. Germline-derived CDR1 and CDR2 are SGHTA and FQGNSA. The CDR3 covers 17 residues. V dropped 5 bases and J dropped 4; count of bases not matched to a gene: 11.